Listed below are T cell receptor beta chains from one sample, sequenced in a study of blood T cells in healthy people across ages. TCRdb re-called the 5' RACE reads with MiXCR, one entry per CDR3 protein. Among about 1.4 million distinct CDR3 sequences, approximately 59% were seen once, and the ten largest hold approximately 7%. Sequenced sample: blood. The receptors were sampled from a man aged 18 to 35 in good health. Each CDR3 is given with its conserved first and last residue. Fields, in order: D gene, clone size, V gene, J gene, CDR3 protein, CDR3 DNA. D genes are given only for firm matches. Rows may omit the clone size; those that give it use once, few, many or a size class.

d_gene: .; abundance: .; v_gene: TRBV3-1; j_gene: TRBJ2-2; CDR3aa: CASSQDSDTGELFF; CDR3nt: TGTGCCAGCAGCCAAGATAGCGACACCGGGGAGCTGTTTTTT
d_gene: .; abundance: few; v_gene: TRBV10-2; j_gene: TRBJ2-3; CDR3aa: CASSGQLPSTDTQYF; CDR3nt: TGCGCCAGCAGTGGGCAACTACCCAGCACAGATACGCAGTATTTT
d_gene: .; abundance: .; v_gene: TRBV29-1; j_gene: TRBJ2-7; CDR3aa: CSVVRAGEQYF; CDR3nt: TGCAGCGTTGTAAGGGCAGGCGAGCAGTACTTC
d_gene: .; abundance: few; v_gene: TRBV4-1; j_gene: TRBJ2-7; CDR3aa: CASSTGDWLYEQYF; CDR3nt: TGCGCCAGCAGCACAGGGGACTGGCTTTACGAGCAGTACTTC
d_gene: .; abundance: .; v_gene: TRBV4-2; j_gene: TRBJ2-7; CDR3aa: CASSQNRGLITYEQYF; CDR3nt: TGTGCCAGCAGCCAAAATCGCGGACTGATAACCTACGAGCAGTACTTC
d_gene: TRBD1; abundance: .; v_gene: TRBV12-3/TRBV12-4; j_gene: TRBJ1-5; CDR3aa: CASSQWTGTRDNQPQHF; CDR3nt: TGTGCCAGCAGTCAATGGACAGGGACCCGCGACAATCAGCCCCAGCATTTT
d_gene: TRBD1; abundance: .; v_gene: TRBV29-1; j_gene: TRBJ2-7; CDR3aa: CSVSSRDRGYEQYF; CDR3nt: TGCAGCGTCTCAAGTCGGGACAGGGGATACGAGCAGTACTTC
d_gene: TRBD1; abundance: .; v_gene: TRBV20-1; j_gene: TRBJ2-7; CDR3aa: CSATEDRSSYEQYF; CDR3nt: TGCAGTGCTACGGAGGACAGGAGCTCCTACGAGCAGTACTTC
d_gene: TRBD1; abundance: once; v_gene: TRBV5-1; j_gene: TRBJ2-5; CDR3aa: CASSNPDRGSKETQYF; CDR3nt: TGCGCCAGCAGCAATCCGGACAGGGGGTCCAAAGAGACCCAGTACTTC
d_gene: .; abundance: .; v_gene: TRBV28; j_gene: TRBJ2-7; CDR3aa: CATKQAGSTYEQYF; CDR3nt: TGTGCCACCAAACAAGCAGGGTCCACCTACGAGCAGTACTTC